The 31 T cell receptor beta chains in this list originate from one sample, sequenced in a study of T cell repertoires in cytomegalovirus infection. TCRdb processed the reads anew with MiXCR; each CDR3 protein has one entry. Of some 180,000 distinct CDR3 sequences listed, about a tenth are singletons. The specimen was PBMCs. Receptors originate from a human donor in good health (CMV status not recorded). Some clones in this sample may be carry-over from other donors' samples.

CDR3 sequence (DNA): TGTGCCAGTAGTATAGGCGGGACAGGGGTCACCGGGGAGCTGTTTTTT. Translating gives CASSIGGTGVTGELFF. The gene calls are TRBV19 and TRBJ2-2; 10 bases map to TRBD1. J gave up 4 bases and V 1 base, and 3 bases lay outside the gene matches. CDR1 is LNHDA, CDR2 SQIVND, per germline (reference sequence). The CDR3 has 16 amino acids.

Many counts were recorded for this clonotype. The gene calls are TRBV28 and TRBJ2-2, with D possibly being TRBD1 (6 bases). The CDR3 is 17 residues long. Trimming stripped 6 bases from V and 7 bases from J, with 24 bases between. Per the germline V gene, CDR1 is MDHEN and CDR2 is SYDVKM. The CDR3, as DNA: TGTGCCAGCAGACGGGGAGACCTGAGTGGGGGCAACGGGGAGCTGTTTTTT. This gives the protein CASRRGDLSGGNGELFF.

The CDR3 bases are TGCAGTGCTAGAGGATCAGATATTCAGTACTTC. Translated: CSARGSDIQYF. The rearrangement links TRBV20-1 to TRBJ2-4; no firm D call. Trimming shortened V by 1 base and J by 10 bases, and 8 bases separated the two germline ends. Germline CDR1 and CDR2: DFQATT and SNEGSKA (reference sequence). The CDR3 is made up of 11 amino acids.

The table lists this clonotype with a few counts. The chain combines TRBV14 with TRBJ2-1; TRBD2 aligns across 7 bases. The CDR3 extends over 18 amino acids. V shed 0 bases, J shed 8 bases, and the junction held 16 bases outside the gene matches. Germline CDR1 reads SGHDN; CDR2 reads FVKESK. CDR3 protein: CASSQDSLRGNRRDEQFF. In DNA, the CDR3 is TGTGCCAGCAGCCAAGATTCCCTGCGGGGGAACCGGAGGGATGAGCAGTTCTTC.

This clonotype was seen ten or more times. The chain has TRBV7-2 and TRBJ2-7; a possible D gene is TRBD2 (5 bases). The CDR3 totals 15 residues. Germline V gives CDR1 SGHTA, CDR2 FQGNSA. Trimming pared 7 bases from V and 1 base from J, leaving 17 bases between. CDR3 amino acids: CASTVSAGGSYEQYF. CDR3 DNA: TGTGCCAGCACCGTTAGCGCGGGCGGATCCTACGAGCAGTACTTC.

This clonotype was recorded many times. This chain joins TRBV7-2 and TRBJ1-3; D is ambiguous. Germline V lookup: CDR1 SGHTA, CDR2 FQGNSA. This CDR3 comprises 13 residues. The V end lost 2 bases, the J end lost 6 bases, and 8 bases lay between the germline ends. The CDR3 loop reads CASSLSHENTIYF. The DNA of the CDR3 is TGTGCCAGCAGCTTAAGTCACGAAAACACCATATATTTT.

This clonotype showed up many times. The rearrangement uses TRBV28 and TRBJ2-1; TRBD1 matches at 8 bases. The ends lost 5 bases at V and 8 bases at J; junction bases unmatched: 14. The CDR3 is 16 amino acids. Germline V gene data show CDR1 as MDHEN and CDR2 as SYDVKM. The CDR3 bases are TGTGCCAGCAGTGGACCCAGGGGGCGCGAAGGATATGAGCAGTTCTTC. Translated: CASSGPRGREGYEQFF.

In this sample, this clonotype turned up a few times. The chain uses TRBV6-8 and TRBJ1-2; D is uncertain. Between the trimmed V and J ends, which lost 2 bases and 3 bases, there was a span of 13 bases. Germline lookup yields CDR1 MNHGY and CDR2 SAAAGT. This CDR3 region has 15 residues. The CDR3 bases are TGTGCCAGCAGTTACAAGGGTTCAAGATACTATGGCTACACCTTC. It codes for CASSYKGSRYYGYTF.

This clonotype was picked up many times. The J gene is TRBJ1-2, the V gene TRBV7-9, with D maybe TRBD1 (6 bases). Trimming left V 4 bases short and J 4 bases short, with 13 bases between. CDR3 length equals 14 residues. Germline V gene data show CDR1 as SEHNR and CDR2 as FQNEAQ (reference sequence). Here the CDR3 DNA reads TGTGCCAGCAGCTCTTTTAAGGACAGCTATGGCTACACCTTC. It specifies CASSSFKDSYGYTF. The variable domain in full, with the rest retrieved from reference TRBV7-9 and TRBJ1-2, is DTGVSQNPRHKITKRGQNVTFRCDPISEHNRLYWYRQTLGQGPEFLTYFQNEAQLEKSRLLSDRFSAERPKGSFSTLEIQRTEQGDSAMYLCASSSFKDSYGYTFGSGTRLTVV.

V gene TRBV6-2 or TRBV6-3 combines with J gene TRBJ1-2, with 9 bases lining up with TRBD1. The V gene's germline CDR1 is MNHEY and CDR2 SVGEGT. Trimming removed 6 bases from V and 6 bases from J; junction bases left unmatched: 11. CDR3 length: 15 residues. The CDR3 loop reads CASSTGTGNTHGYTF. The CDR3 coding sequence is TGTGCCAGCAGCACCGGGACAGGGAATACCCATGGCTACACCTTC.

In its sample, this clonotype was seen many times. The rearrangement uses TRBV19 and TRBJ1-2; tentative D call: TRBD1 (6 bases). Germline assignment: CDR1 LNHDA and CDR2 SQIVND (reference sequence). This CDR3 has 15 residues. The V gene lost 6 bases and the J gene lost 2 bases, with 16 bases spanning the gap. The CDR3 DNA is TGTGCCAGTAGGGGACACCTTTCAAAGAACTATGGCTACACCTTC. Translation: CASRGHLSKNYGYTF. Drawing the rest from reference TRBV19 and TRBJ1-2, the complete variable domain is DGGITQSPKYLFRKEGQNVTLSCEQNLNHDAMYWYRQDPGQGLRLIYYSQIVNDFQKGDIAEGYSVSREKKESFPLTVTSAQKNPTAFYLCASRGHLSKNYGYTFGSGTRLTVV.

Many counts were recorded for this clonotype. The chain carries TRBV5-4 and TRBJ2-1; possibly TRBD1 or TRBD2 for D (6 bases each). The CDR3 consists of 16 residues. CDR1 is SGHNT, CDR2 YYREEE, per germline (reference sequence). V was pared by 4 bases and J by 7 bases, with 21 bases between. In DNA form, the CDR3 reads TGTGCCAGCAGCCCTGAGCGGGCGACAGGCGAGAATGAGCAGTTCTTC. Amino acid sequence: CASSPERATGENEQFF.

V usage is TRBV20-1 and J usage is TRBJ1-2; 9 bases agree with TRBD1. After removal of 5 bases from V and 8 bases from J, the junction contained 6 bases not matched to a gene. Germline-derived CDR1 and CDR2 are DFQATT and SNEGSKA (reference sequence). This CDR3 spans 12 amino acids. CDR3 DNA sequence: TGCAGTGCTCGAACAGGGGGCCAGGGCTACACCTTC. This gives the protein CSARTGGQGYTF.

This clonotype was seen repeatedly, ten times or more. The chain joins TRBV7-2 to TRBJ1-1; tentative D call: TRBD1 (6 bases). CDR3 length: 15 residues. V gave up 4 bases and J gave up 0 bases, with 12 bases separating them. The V gene's germline CDR1 is SGHTA and CDR2 FQGNSA. The CDR3 DNA is TGTGCCAGCAGCTCCCAGGGGCTCGTGAACACTGAAGCTTTCTTT. Its protein product is CASSSQGLVNTEAFF.

This clonotype was recorded a few times. The V call is TRBV6-5, the J call TRBJ2-2, with 8 bases fitting TRBD1. Germline V gene sequence: CDR1 MNHEY, CDR2 SVGAGI. The CDR3 runs 15 residues. The J segment lost 3 bases and the V segment lost 5 bases, leaving 5 bases of the junction unmatched. CDR3 loop: CASSPRTGYTGELFF. As DNA, the CDR3 is TGTGCCAGCAGTCCGCGGACAGGGTACACCGGGGAGCTGTTTTTT.

As regards this clonotype: A read error may account for a junction end that differs from germline. Here the CDR3 reads CSVESRLAKNIRYF. The CDR3 nucleotides read TGCAGCGTTGAATCTAGACTAGCCAAAAACATTCGGTACTTC. V is TRBV29-1 and J is TRBJ2-4; 7 bases are a match to TRBD2. This CDR3 comprises 14 residues. Germline CDR1 and CDR2: SQVTM and ANQGSEA.

This chain links TRBV5-8 with TRBJ2-7; 7 bases map to TRBD2. Trimming took 5 bases from V and 0 from J; bases not matched to a gene: 11. The CDR3 has 16 residues. Germline V gives CDR1 SGHTS, CDR2 YDEGEE. CDR3 loop: CASSHRTSVSSYEQYF. CDR3 sequence (DNA): TGTGCCAGCAGTCATCGCACTAGCGTCAGCTCCTACGAGCAGTACTTC.

In its sample, this clonotype was seen many times. The V and J genes are TRBV7-8 and TRBJ1-1; no clear D gene. Germline V lookup: CDR1 SGHVS, CDR2 FQNEAQ. The CDR3 length is 12 residues. Trimming left V 5 bases short and J 8 bases short, with 12 bases between. CDR3 amino acids: CASSHPLGEAFF. CDR3 DNA sequence: TGTGCCAGCAGCCATCCTCTGGGCGAAGCTTTCTTT. The full variable domain, its missing parts supplied by reference TRBV7-8 and TRBJ1-1, is GAGVSQSPRYKVAKRGQDVALRCDPISGHVSLFWYQQALGQGPEFLTYFQNEAQLDKSGLPSDRFFAERPEGSVSTLKIQRTQQEDSAVYLCASSHPLGEAFFGQGTRLTVV.

The genes are TRBV10-3 and TRBJ2-7; TRBD2 might be the D (6 bases). V lost 6 bases to trimming and J lost 2 bases, with 20 bases between them. Looked up from germline, CDR1 is ENHRY and CDR2 is SYGVKD. The CDR3 spans 16 residues. CDR3 DNA: TGTGCCATCAGCGATCCAGGAGGGCAGGTAACCTACGAGCAGTACTTC. Residues: CAISDPGGQVTYEQYF.

This clonotype was observed at least ten times. J is TRBJ1-3 and V is TRBV29-1, with 9 bases identical to TRBD1. V was clipped by 4 bases and J by 1 base; unmatched bases: 2. This CDR3 is built from 14 residues. Germline V gene sequence: CDR1 SQVTM, CDR2 ANQGSEA. This CDR3 reads CSVGDRESGNTIYF. CDR3 nucleotide sequence: TGCAGCGTTGGGGACAGGGAGTCTGGAAACACCATATATTTT.

The rearrangement links TRBV20-1 to TRBJ2-2; 15 nucleotides line up with TRBD2. The germline V gene encodes CDR1 DFQATT and CDR2 SNEGSKA (reference sequence). The CDR3 length is 19 residues. J lost 5 bases, V lost 2 bases, and 12 bases had no gene match. The CDR3 loop reads CSARSAPGLAGGVTGELFF. CDR3 coding DNA: TGCAGTGCTAGATCCGCCCCGGGACTAGCGGGAGGTGTTACCGGGGAGCTGTTTTTT.

This clonotype was seen at least ten times. J is TRBJ2-7 and V is TRBV7-8, with 11 nucleotides matching TRBD2. The CDR3 is made up of 15 amino acids. Trimming took 2 bases from V and 3 from J; bases not matched to a gene: 3. Germline assignment: CDR1 SGHVS and CDR2 FQNEAQ. CDR3 protein: CASSLSLAGGYEQYF. In DNA form, the CDR3 reads TGTGCCAGCAGCTTAAGTCTAGCGGGAGGCTACGAGCAGTACTTC.

This clonotype showed up many times. The V call is TRBV7-2, the J call TRBJ2-1, with TRBD2 identical over 10 bases. Trimming took 8 bases from V and 8 from J; bases not matched to a gene: 12. The length of the CDR3 is 15 residues. Per germline, CDR1 SGHTA and CDR2 FQGNSA. The CDR3 DNA is TGTGCCAGCGGGATGGCTAGCGGGAGATCGGATGAGCAGTTCTTC. Protein: CASGMASGRSDEQFF.

The rearrangement links TRBV19 to TRBJ1-1, with a weak D call TRBD1 (5 bases). Trimming pared 2 bases from V and 6 bases from J, leaving 13 bases between. The germline V gene has CDR1 LNHDA and CDR2 SQIVND (reference sequence). The CDR3 length is 14 residues. The CDR3 is CASSIMVGAPEAFF. CDR3 DNA: TGTGCCAGTAGTATAATGGTAGGGGCTCCTGAAGCTTTCTTT.

This clonotype occurred many times. This chain links TRBV7-2 with TRBJ1-4; TRBD1 aligns across 8 bases. CDR1 and CDR2 (germline): SGHTA, FQGNSA. The CDR3 has 15 residues. The J segment lost 8 bases and the V segment lost 5 bases, leaving 10 bases of the junction unmatched. In DNA form, the CDR3 reads TGTGCCAGCAGCCGAGACCAGGGGGCTGGGGAAAAACTGTTTTTT. It codes for CASSRDQGAGEKLFF.

In this sample, this clonotype turned up a few times. This chain uses TRBV2 with TRBJ2-7, with D perhaps matching TRBD1 (5 bases). CDR1 is SNHLY and CDR2 is FYNNEI in the germline V gene. V lost 7 bases, J lost 3 bases, and 7 bases lay in between. The CDR3 is 11 amino acids. Here the CDR3 reads CASTQGYEQYF. The DNA for the CDR3 is TGTGCCAGCACGCAGGGCTACGAGCAGTACTTC.

Concerning this clonotype: This sequence may be a read error, since a much larger clone differs from it by one base. The CDR3: CASSLVWGDTDAQYF. DNA for the CDR3: TGTGCCAGCAGCTTAGTATGGGGGGACACAGATGCGCAGTATTTT. V usage is TRBV11-2 and J usage is TRBJ2-3; possibly TRBD1 or TRBD2 for D (6 bases each). Per the germline V gene, CDR1 is SGHAT and CDR2 is FQNNGV. This CDR3 is built from 15 residues.

CDR3 coding DNA: TGTGCCAGCAGTTACGTAGGCGGAGGGGGTACGCAGTATTTT. Its translation is CASSYVGGGGTQYF. The J gene is TRBJ2-3, the V gene TRBV6-2 or TRBV6-3, with D tentatively TRBD1 or TRBD2 (6 bases each). With 2 bases removed from V and 8 bases from J, the gap between germline ends came to 14 bases. Germline V lookup: CDR1 MNHEY, CDR2 SVGEGT. There are 14 residues in the CDR3.

The rearrangement links TRBV30 to TRBJ2-6; 7 bases align to TRBD1. Germline CDR1 is GTSNPN and CDR2 is SVGIG (reference sequence). This CDR3 contains 15 residues. Germline trimming cut 2 bases from V and 4 bases from J; bases unmatched to any gene: 5. The CDR3 here is CAWSTGVGGANVLTF. CDR3 in DNA: TGTGCCTGGAGTACAGGGGTGGGAGGGGCCAACGTCCTGACTTTC.

Of note for this clonotype: Being one base from a much bigger clone, this may be a read error. The chain combines TRBV6-1 with TRBJ1-5, with D uncertain. The CDR3 consists of 14 residues. Germline assignment: CDR1 MNHNS and CDR2 SASEGT. The V end lost 3 bases, the J end lost 0 bases, and 6 bases lay between the germline ends. The CDR3 protein is CASSEGNSNQPQHF. The CDR3 DNA reads TGTGCCAGCAGTGAGGGAAATAGCAATCAGCCCCAGCATTTT.

This clonotype was seen ten or more times. The rearrangement links TRBV7-6 to TRBJ1-3, with 7 bases identical to TRBD1. Trimming at V came to 4 bases and at J to 2 bases, leaving 5 bases not matched to a gene. The CDR3 is 15 residues long. CDR1 and CDR2 (germline): SGHVS, FNYEAQ. In DNA, the CDR3 is TGTGCCAGCAGCTCCGGGACAGCTCCTGGAAACACCATATATTTT. Encoded protein: CASSSGTAPGNTIYF.